This is a list of T cell receptor beta chains from one sample in a study of blood T cell repertoires in COVID-19. TCRdb's copy holds only in-frame clones and misses some; the assay was immunoSEQ multiplex PCR. The sample shows around 150,000 clones, about 83% of them seen only once. Sequenced input: peripheral blood. The receptors shown here come from a human donor in a cohort sampled during active COVID-19. Both conserved end residues are part of each CDR3. Fields, in order: D gene, V gene, clone size, J gene, CDR3 protein, CDR3 DNA. The D gene is left open where the match is weak. Clone size is not always given. Where it is, it says once, few, many or a class for expanded clones.

>.|TRBV13|.|TRBJ2-7
CASSDREVNYEQYF
TGTGCCAGCAGCGACAGGGAGGTTAACTACGAGCAGTACTTC
>.|TRBV9|.|TRBJ2-7
CASSAGVPSYEQYF
TGTGCCAGCAGCGCAGGGGTACCCTCCTACGAGCAGTACTTC
>TRBD2|TRBV4-1|.|TRBJ2-7
CASSQVFLAGGEQYF
TGCGCCAGCAGCCAAGTGTTTCTTGCGGGGGGCGAGCAGTACTTC
>.|TRBV6-6|.|TRBJ2-7
CASRGQVTYEQYF
TGTGCCAGCAGGGGTCAGGTGACCTACGAGCAGTACTTC
>.|TRBV7-8|.|TRBJ1-5
CASSPSRGPNQPQHF
TGTGCCAGCAGCCCGAGCAGGGGCCCCAATCAGCCCCAGCATTTT
>.|TRBV28|.|TRBJ1-2
CATLVPGRGIGGGYTF
TGTGCCACCTTGGTCCCGGGCCGCGGCATAGGGGGTGGCTACACCTTC
>TRBD2|TRBV24-1|.|TRBJ2-3
CATSDPSGSAGDTQYF
TGTGCCACCAGTGATCCCAGCGGGAGCGCGGGAGATACGCAGTATTTT
>TRBD1|TRBV18|.|TRBJ1-2
CASSPEAGGNYGYTF
TGTGCCAGCTCACCAGAGGCAGGGGGCAACTATGGCTACACCTTC
>TRBD1|TRBV2|.|TRBJ2-2
CASTIGQGNTGELFF
TGTGCCAGCACCATAGGACAGGGGAACACCGGGGAGCTGTTTTTT
>TRBD1|TRBV5-6|.|TRBJ2-3
CASSFPDRMSDTQYF
TGTGCCAGCAGCTTTCCGGACAGGATGTCAGATACGCAGTATTTT
>.|TRBV6-2/TRBV6-3|.|TRBJ1-5
CASSYSNYEPQHF
TGTGCCAGCAGTTACTCGAACTACGAGCCCCAGCATTTT
>.|TRBV30|.|TRBJ1-1
CAWVYTGTLMNTEAFF
TGTGCCTGGGTCTACACCGGGACACTTATGAACACTGAAGCTTTCTTT
>.|TRBV6-6|.|TRBJ2-7
CASSYSGLEQYF
TGTGCCAGCAGTTACTCGGGGCTCGAGCAGTACTTC
>TRBD2|TRBV30|.|TRBJ2-1
CAWVTSGSYSEQFF
TGTGCCTGGGTGACTAGCGGGAGTTATAGTGAGCAGTTCTTC
>.|TRBV7-8|.|TRBJ2-5
CASSLTRNQETQYF
TGTGCCAGCAGCTTAACGCGAAACCAAGAGACCCAGTACTTC
>TRBD1|TRBV2|.|TRBJ1-2
CASRTGFGTNYGYTF
TGTGCCAGCAGGACAGGGTTCGGGACTAACTATGGCTACACCTTC
>.|TRBV5-1|few|TRBJ1-2
CASTLGGTDYGYTF
TGCGCCAGCACCCTGGGAGGGACGGACTATGGCTACACCTTC
>TRBD1|TRBV5-1|few|TRBJ2-6
CASSLGTGITGANVLTF
TGCGCCAGCAGCTTGGGGACAGGGATAACTGGGGCCAACGTCCTGACTTTC
>.|TRBV21-1|.|TRBJ2-2
CASSKEAGTGVPLEWESGELFF
TGTGCCAGCAGCAAAGAGGCAGGGACAGGGGTCCCCCTTGAATGGGAATCCGGGGAGCTGTTTTTT